This note documents a single T cell receptor (beta chain) sequence. Its antigen is as yet unknown. These data belong to a study of monozygotic twins with inflammatory bowel disease. Study results and caveats: It was observed that concordant and discordant twins did not differ in repertoire similarity, possibly given limited power. Patient repertoire variability may have increased through differing immunosuppressive treatments.

From its re-call of the 5' RACE reads, TCRdb lists each CDR3 protein once, without DNA. This listing includes 350,000 to 550,000 distinct CDR3 sequences. The length of the CDR3 is 14 residues. Germline CDR1 KGHSH, CDR2 LQKENI. The TCR was taken from a human donor with ulcerative colitis or Crohn's disease, or a healthy co-twin of an affected twin (not recorded which). The sample comprised blood. The J gene is TRBJ2-7, the V gene TRBV18; the D call from TCRdb, TRBD1, cannot be confirmed without DNA. The CDR3 loop is CASSPPAAGGEQYF.